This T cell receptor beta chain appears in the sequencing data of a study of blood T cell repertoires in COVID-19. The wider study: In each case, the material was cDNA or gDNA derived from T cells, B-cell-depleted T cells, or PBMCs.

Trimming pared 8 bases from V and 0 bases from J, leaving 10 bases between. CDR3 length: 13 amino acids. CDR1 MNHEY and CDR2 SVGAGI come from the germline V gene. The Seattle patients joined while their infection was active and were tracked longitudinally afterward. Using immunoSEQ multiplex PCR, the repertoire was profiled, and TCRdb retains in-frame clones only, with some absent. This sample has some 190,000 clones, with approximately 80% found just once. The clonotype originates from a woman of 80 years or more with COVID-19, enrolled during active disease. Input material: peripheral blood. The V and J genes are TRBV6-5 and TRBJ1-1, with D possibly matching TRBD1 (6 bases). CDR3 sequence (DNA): TGTGCCAGCGTTGCAGGGGTGAACACTGAAGCTTTCTTT. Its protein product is CASVAGVNTEAFF.